This T cell receptor (beta chain) stems from a study of CD8+ T cells in alopecia areata. Background on the study: The duration of tofacitinib was 6 to 18 months, with 6 months off drug afterward. Affected scalp percentage determined the severity score of treated patients. General observations from the study: Lesional scalp exceeded normal scalp in clonality, especially in alopecia totalis/universalis.

This clone appeared a single time. What it binds is unknown. One junction end does not reproduce the germline sequence, and a read error may be involved. Treatment denoted: oral pan-JAK inhibitor, 5-10 mg twice daily. In each case, RNA was isolated and then reverse transcribed into cDNA as the sequencing template. The table came from immunoSEQ multiplex PCR; TCRdb's copy has only in-frame clones and leaves some out. Found here are about 94,000 clones, over 70% of them singletons; the top ten hold roughly 17%. The CDR3 spans 13 residues. Germline-derived CDR1 and CDR2 are SGHAT and FQNNGV. The sequencing here drew on CD8+ T cells sorted from blood, taken around week 44, from a patient treated with tofacitinib. This sequence originates from a human donor with alopecia areata. The rearrangement uses TRBV11-2 and TRBJ2-3; a possible D gene is TRBD1 (5 bases). The CDR3: CASSPEGVDRFTF. The CDR3 DNA sequence: TGTGCCAGCAGCCCCGAAGGGGTTGATCGCTTCACCTTT.